Presented here are 19 T cell receptor beta chains from one specimen sequenced in a study of lymphopenia after photon versus proton radiotherapy. Only in-frame clones appear in the TCRdb table, and some are missing; sequencing was by immunoSEQ multiplex PCR. The sample carries tens of thousands of clones, more than 85% recorded once. Sequenced material: peripheral blood, taken from a patient treated with photon-based radiotherapy. The receptors derive from a middle-aged woman with cholangiocarcinoma.

J is TRBJ1-1 and V is TRBV30; 7 bases line up with TRBD1. After removal of 2 bases from V and 1 base from J, the junction contained 7 bases not matched to a gene. Germline loops: CDR1 GTSNPN, CDR2 SVGIG (reference sequence). CDR3 size: 15 residues. The CDR3 loop reads CAWSNPQGRNTEAFF. The CDR3, as DNA: TGTGCCTGGAGTAACCCACAGGGGAGGAACACTGAAGCTTTCTTT.

The gene calls are TRBV6-5 and TRBJ1-6, with a possible D match to TRBD1 (6 bases). V lost 9 bases to trimming and J lost 9 bases, with 15 bases between them. Germline V gives CDR1 MNHEY, CDR2 SVGAGI. The CDR3 sequence is 13 residues long. CDR3 in DNA: TGTGCCAGTACTCAGGGGTCCGTTTCACCCCTCCACTTT. It specifies CASTQGSVSPLHF.

The chain couples TRBV18 to TRBJ1-1; 9 bases align to TRBD1. Germline trimming cut 5 bases from V and 6 bases from J; bases unmatched to any gene: 7. This CDR3 has 14 residues. Germline CDR1 and CDR2: KGHSH and LQKENI. Written as DNA, the CDR3 is TGTGCCAGCTCATCGGACAGGGGCGGGTCTGAAGCTTTCTTT. Residues: CASSSDRGGSEAFF.

V usage is TRBV5-4 and J usage is TRBJ1-1; D unresolved. The CDR3 has 13 residues. Looked up from germline, CDR1 is SGHNT and CDR2 is YYREEE (reference sequence). Trimming removed 2 bases from V and 1 base from J, with 6 bases in between. In DNA form, the CDR3 reads TGTGCCAGCAGCTTCCCGGGGAACACTGAAGCTTTCTTT. It translates to CASSFPGNTEAFF.

This chain uses TRBV7-9 with TRBJ2-2; D not resolved. This CDR3 region has 16 residues. Trimming cost V 3 bases and J 5 bases, with 16 bases left between them. Germline V CDR1 and CDR2: SEHNR, FQNEAQ (reference sequence). The CDR3 nucleotides are TGTGCCAGCAGCTTTCCCTCCAGTATAGGAACCGGGGAGCTGTTTTTT. Its translation is CASSFPSSIGTGELFF.

CDR3 bases: TGTGCCAGCAGGGGCGGGGCGGTGGGAAATGAGCAGTTCTTC. Encoded protein: CASRGGAVGNEQFF. V usage is TRBV6-6 and J usage is TRBJ2-1; possibly TRBD2 for D (6 bases). Germline V CDR1 and CDR2: MNHNY, SVGAGI (reference sequence). Trimming took 6 bases from V and 7 from J, leaving 16 bases between them. The CDR3 runs 14 residues.

The chain carries TRBV11-2 and TRBJ1-1; 7 bases match TRBD1. CDR1 and CDR2 (germline): SGHAT, FQNNGV. The CDR3 has 16 amino acids. The ends lost 4 bases at V and 4 bases at J; junction bases unmatched: 12. This chain's CDR3 is CASSSNRGGGTTEAFF. The CDR3 DNA reads as TGTGCCAGCAGCTCCAACAGGGGAGGAGGGACCACTGAAGCTTTCTTT.

This chain connects TRBV6-5 to TRBJ2-7; TRBD1 matches 9 bases. Germline-derived CDR1 and CDR2 are MNHEY and SVGAGI. The CDR3 contains 13 residues. Trimming at V came to 10 bases and at J to 3 bases, leaving 7 bases not matched to a gene. For the CDR3, the DNA is TGTGCCACCAGACCGGGACAGGGCTACGAGCAGTACTTC. Protein product: CATRPGQGYEQYF.

The genes are TRBV6-5 and TRBJ2-7; tentative D call: TRBD2 (5 bases). Germline CDR1 and CDR2: MNHEY and SVGAGI. This CDR3 comprises 12 residues. V was clipped by 5 bases and J by 5 bases, with 10 bases between them. CDR3 nucleotides: TGTGCCAGCAGTAAGGGTAGCGACGAGCAGTACTTC. This codes for CASSKGSDEQYF.

V and J are TRBV11-2 and TRBJ1-1, with D perhaps TRBD1 (5 bases). V lost 0 bases and J 5 bases, leaving 13 bases between the germline ends. The germline V gene has CDR1 SGHAT and CDR2 FQNNGV. This CDR3 has 15 amino acids. CDR3 bases: TGTGCCAGCAGCTTAGACGCTGCAGGGAAGACTGAAGCTTTCTTT. It encodes CASSLDAAGKTEAFF.

The chain uses TRBV25-1 and TRBJ1-1; the D is unclear. Germline V lookup: CDR1 MGHDK, CDR2 SYGVNS. Trimming stripped 3 bases from V and 6 bases from J, with 14 bases between. The CDR3 spans 14 residues. The CDR3 DNA is TGTGCCAGCAGTGATTACCGGGGTTCCGCTGAAGCTTTCTTT. It codes for CASSDYRGSAEAFF. The full variable domain, its missing parts supplied by reference TRBV25-1 and TRBJ1-1, is EADIYQTPRYLVIGTGKKITLECSQTMGHDKMYWYQQDPGMELHLIHYSYGVNSTEKGDLSSESTVSRIRTEHFPLTLESARPSHTSQYLCASSDYRGSAEAFFGQGTRLTVV.

The chain links TRBV27 to TRBJ1-2, with 8 bases identical to TRBD1. V trimming: 3 bases; J trimming: 7 bases; junction bases outside the gene matches: 10. The CDR3 has 15 residues. From germline, CDR1 is MNHEY and CDR2 SMNVEV (reference sequence). The DNA for the CDR3 is TGTGCCAGCAGTTTCAGGGGGCAGGTTGCGGGTGGCTACACCTTC. Protein sequence: CASSFRGQVAGGYTF.

The chain joins TRBV6-1 to TRBJ2-7; D gene uncertain. Per the germline V gene, CDR1 is MNHNS and CDR2 is SASEGT. V dropped 4 bases and J dropped 3 bases, with 4 bases sitting between them. This CDR3 contains 11 residues. The CDR3 coding sequence is TGTGCCAGCAGTGTGAGCTACGAGCAGTACTTC. Translated: CASSVSYEQYF.

V and J are TRBV21-1 and TRBJ1-1. TRBV21-1 is termed a pseudogene. The CDR3 covers 14 residues. In DNA, the CDR3 is TGTGCCAGCAGTCCGGTCCGGGTGAACACTGAAGCTTTCTTT. Translated: CASSPVRVNTEAFF.

This chain joins TRBV6-5 and TRBJ2-7; tentative D call: TRBD2 (7 bases). Germline values: CDR1 MNHEY, CDR2 SVGAGI. Trimming took off 1 base at V and 6 bases at J, with 16 bases between the two ends. The CDR3 is 15 residues long. In nucleotides, the CDR3 is TGTGCCAGCAGTTACTGGGGGGGACAACTGGGCGAGCAGTACTTC. Its protein product is CASSYWGGQLGEQYF.

CDR3 loop: CASMGLGTSPYEQYF. In DNA, the CDR3 is TGTGCCAGTATGGGCCTCGGGACTTCTCCCTACGAGCAGTACTTC. The chain links TRBV19 to TRBJ2-7; possible D gene TRBD2, 6 bases. The CDR3 is 15 residues long. With 7 bases removed from V and 2 bases from J, the gap between germline ends came to 18 bases. Germline V gene lookup returns CDR1 LNHDA and CDR2 SQIVND (reference sequence).

This clone was counted once. V gene TRBV7-9 combines with J gene TRBJ2-1; D unclear. Germline V gives CDR1 SEHNR, CDR2 FQNEAQ (reference sequence). The CDR3 spans 12 residues. V was trimmed by 3 bases and J by 8 bases, leaving 8 bases between them. In DNA, the CDR3 is TGTGCCAGCAGCTTGTTAGGTGATGAGCAGTTCTTC. Its translation: CASSLLGDEQFF.

V and J are TRBV14 and TRBJ1-2, with D possibly matching TRBD1 (5 bases). The V end lost 4 bases, the J end lost 4 bases, and 16 bases lay between the germline ends. This CDR3 region has 15 residues. Germline CDR1 SGHDN, CDR2 FVKESK. CDR3 sequence (DNA): TGTGCCAGCAGCCCCCCGAGGGGCGATCTCTATGGCTACACCTTC. It is translated as CASSPPRGDLYGYTF.

The V and J genes are TRBV6-5 and TRBJ2-2, with TRBD2 matching 7 bases. The germline gives CDR1 MNHEY, CDR2 SVGAGI. The CDR3 length is 14 residues. V lost 7 bases to trimming and J lost 6 bases; unmatched junction nucleotides: 8. CDR3: CASTMGGLSGELFF. The CDR3 coding sequence is TGTGCCAGCACCATGGGAGGGCTTTCCGGGGAGCTGTTTTTT.